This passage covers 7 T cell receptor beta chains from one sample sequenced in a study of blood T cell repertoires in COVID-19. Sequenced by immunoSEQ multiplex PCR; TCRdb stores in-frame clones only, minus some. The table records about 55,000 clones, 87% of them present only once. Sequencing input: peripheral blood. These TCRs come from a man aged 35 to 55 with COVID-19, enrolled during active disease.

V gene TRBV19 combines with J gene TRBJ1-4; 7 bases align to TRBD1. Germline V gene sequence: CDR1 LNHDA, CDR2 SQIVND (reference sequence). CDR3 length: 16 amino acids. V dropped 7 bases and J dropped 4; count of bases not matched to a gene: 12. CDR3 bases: TGTGCCAGTACCCCAGGGGCAGGGGGACGTAATGAAAAACTGTTTTTT. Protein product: CASTPGAGGRNEKLFF.

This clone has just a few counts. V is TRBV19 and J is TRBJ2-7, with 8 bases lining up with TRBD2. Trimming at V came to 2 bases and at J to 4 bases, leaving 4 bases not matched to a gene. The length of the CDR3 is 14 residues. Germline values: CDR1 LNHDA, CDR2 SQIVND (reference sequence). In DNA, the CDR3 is TGTGCCAGTAGTATACGAGTAGCGGGGTACGAGCAGTACTTC. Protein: CASSIRVAGYEQYF. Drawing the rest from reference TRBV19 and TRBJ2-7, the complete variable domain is DGGITQSPKYLFRKEGQNVTLSCEQNLNHDAMYWYRQDPGQGLRLIYYSQIVNDFQKGDIAEGYSVSREKKESFPLTVTSAQKNPTAFYLCASSIRVAGYEQYFGPGTRLTVT.

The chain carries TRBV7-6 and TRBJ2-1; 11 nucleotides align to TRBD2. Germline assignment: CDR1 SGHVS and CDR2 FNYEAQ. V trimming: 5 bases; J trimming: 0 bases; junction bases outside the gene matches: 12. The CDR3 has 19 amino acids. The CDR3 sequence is CASSPDGLAGGSSYNEQFF. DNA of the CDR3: TGTGCCAGCAGCCCTGACGGACTAGCGGGTGGGAGCTCCTACAATGAGCAGTTCTTC.

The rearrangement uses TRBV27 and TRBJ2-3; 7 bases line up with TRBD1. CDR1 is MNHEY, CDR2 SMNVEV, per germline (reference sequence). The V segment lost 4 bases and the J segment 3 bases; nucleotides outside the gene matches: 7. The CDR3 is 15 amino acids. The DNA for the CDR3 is TGTGCCAGCAGTTCCACAGGGGCCACAACAGATACGCAGTATTTT. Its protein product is CASSSTGATTDTQYF.

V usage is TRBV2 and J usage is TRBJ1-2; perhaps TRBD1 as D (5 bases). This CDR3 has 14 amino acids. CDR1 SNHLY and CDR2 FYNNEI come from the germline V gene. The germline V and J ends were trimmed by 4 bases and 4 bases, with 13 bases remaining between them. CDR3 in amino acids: CASSVQGGVYGYTF. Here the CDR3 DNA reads TGTGCCAGCAGTGTCCAGGGTGGTGTCTATGGCTACACCTTC.

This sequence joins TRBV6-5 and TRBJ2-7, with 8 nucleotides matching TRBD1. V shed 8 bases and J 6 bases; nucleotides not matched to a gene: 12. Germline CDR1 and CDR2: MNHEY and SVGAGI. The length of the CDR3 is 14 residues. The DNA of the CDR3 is TGTGCCAGCGTTGGACAGGGTTTCGATATCGAGCAGTACTTC. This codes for CASVGQGFDIEQYF.

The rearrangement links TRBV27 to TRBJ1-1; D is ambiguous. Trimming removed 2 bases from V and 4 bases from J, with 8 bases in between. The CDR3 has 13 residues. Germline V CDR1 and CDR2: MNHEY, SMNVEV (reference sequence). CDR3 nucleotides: TGTGCCAGCAGTTTAGCGCCGTTCACTGAAGCTTTCTTT. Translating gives CASSLAPFTEAFF.